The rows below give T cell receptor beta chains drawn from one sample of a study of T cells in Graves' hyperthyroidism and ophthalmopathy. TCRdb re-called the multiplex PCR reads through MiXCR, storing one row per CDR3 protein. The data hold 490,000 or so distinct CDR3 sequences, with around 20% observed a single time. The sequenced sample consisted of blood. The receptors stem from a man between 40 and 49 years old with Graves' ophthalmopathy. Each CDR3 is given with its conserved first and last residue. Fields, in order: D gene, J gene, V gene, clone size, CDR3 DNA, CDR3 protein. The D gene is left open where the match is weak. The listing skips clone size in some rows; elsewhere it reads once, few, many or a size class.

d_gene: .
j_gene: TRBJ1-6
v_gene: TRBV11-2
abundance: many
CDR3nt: TGTGCCAGCAGCTTACGGCGGGACGGTTCACCCCTCCACTTT
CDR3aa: CASSLRRDGSPLHF

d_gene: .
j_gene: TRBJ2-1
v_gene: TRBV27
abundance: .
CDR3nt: TGTGCCAGCAGTTTAGTGGGGGCCACCAATGAGCAGTTCTTC
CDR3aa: CASSLVGATNEQFF

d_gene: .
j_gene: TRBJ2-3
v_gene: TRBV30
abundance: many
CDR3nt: TGTGCCTGGAGTTTGTCAGATACGCAGTATTTT
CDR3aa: CAWSLSDTQYF

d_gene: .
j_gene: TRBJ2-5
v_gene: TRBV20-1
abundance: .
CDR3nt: TGCAGTGCTAGTCAGGGTCTAGAGACCCAGTACTTC
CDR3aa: CSASQGLETQYF

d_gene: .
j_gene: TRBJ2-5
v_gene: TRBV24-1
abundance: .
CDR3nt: TGTGCCACCAGTGACCCGGGACCTGGGGGTTTAGAGACCCAGTACTTC
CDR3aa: CATSDPGPGGLETQYF

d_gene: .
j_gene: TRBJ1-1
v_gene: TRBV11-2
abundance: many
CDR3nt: TGTGCCAGCAGCTTTTCGCCCGACCCGAACACTGAAGCTTTCTTT
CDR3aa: CASSFSPDPNTEAFF

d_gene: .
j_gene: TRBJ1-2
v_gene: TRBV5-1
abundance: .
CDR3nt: TGCGCCAGCAGCTTGGATGCACGCAACTATGGCTACACCTTC
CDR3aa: CASSLDARNYGYTF

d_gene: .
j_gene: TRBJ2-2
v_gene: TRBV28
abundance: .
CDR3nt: TGTGCCAGCAGAAGGGCAAGGGTAGTTCCCGGGGAGCTGTTTTTT
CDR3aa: CASRRARVVPGELFF

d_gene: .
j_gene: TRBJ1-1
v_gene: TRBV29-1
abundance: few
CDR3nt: TGCAGCGTAGACGGATTTAACCAAAAGAACACTGAAGCTTTCTTT
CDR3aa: CSVDGFNQKNTEAFF

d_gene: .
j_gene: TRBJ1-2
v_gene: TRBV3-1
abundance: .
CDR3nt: TGTGCCAGCAGCCCACCAGTTGGGTCTGGCTACACCTTC
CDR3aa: CASSPPVGSGYTF

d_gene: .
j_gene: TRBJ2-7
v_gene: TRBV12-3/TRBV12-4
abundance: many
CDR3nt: TGTGCCAGCAGCTCACTCCCGGGCTCCCATCTATACGAGCAGTACTTC
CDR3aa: CASSSLPGSHLYEQYF

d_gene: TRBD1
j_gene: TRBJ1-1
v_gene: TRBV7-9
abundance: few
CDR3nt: TGTGCCAGCAGCTTAAGGCGGGACAGGGTATGGGGAGCTTTCTTT
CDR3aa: CASSLRRDRVWGAFF